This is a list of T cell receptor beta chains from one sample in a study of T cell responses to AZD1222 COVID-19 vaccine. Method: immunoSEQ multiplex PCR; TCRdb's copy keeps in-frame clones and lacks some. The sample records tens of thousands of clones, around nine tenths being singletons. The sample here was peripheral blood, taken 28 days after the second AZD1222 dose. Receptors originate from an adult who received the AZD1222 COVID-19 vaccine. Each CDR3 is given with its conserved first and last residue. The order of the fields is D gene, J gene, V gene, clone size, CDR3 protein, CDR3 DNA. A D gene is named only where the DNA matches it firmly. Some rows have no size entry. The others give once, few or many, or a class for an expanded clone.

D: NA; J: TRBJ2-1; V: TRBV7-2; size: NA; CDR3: CASSSGQPGGEQFF; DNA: TGTGCCAGCAGCTCGGGACAGCCGGGGGGTGAGCAGTTCTTC
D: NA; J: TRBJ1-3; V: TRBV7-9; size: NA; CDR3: CASSPPSSGNTIYF; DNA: TGTGCCAGCAGCCCCCCTAGCTCTGGAAACACCATATATTTT
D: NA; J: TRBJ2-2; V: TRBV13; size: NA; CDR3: CASSSQNTGELFF; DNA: TGTGCCAGCAGCTCACAGAACACCGGGGAGCTGTTTTTT
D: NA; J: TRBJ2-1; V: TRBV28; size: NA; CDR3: CASSLGLARSYNEQFF; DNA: TGTGCCAGCAGTTTAGGCCTAGCGCGCTCCTACAATGAGCAGTTCTTC
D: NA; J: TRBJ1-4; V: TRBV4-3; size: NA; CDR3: CASSQDYNQLKLFF; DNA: TGCGCCAGCAGCCAAGATTACAACCAACTAAAACTGTTTTTT
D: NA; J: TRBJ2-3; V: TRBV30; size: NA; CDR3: CAWITPWGDTQYF; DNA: TGTGCCTGGATCACACCCTGGGGGGATACGCAGTATTTT
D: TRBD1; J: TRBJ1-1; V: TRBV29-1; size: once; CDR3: CSVEILGTGNTEAFF; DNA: TGCAGCGTTGAAATTTTGGGGACAGGGAACACTGAAGCTTTCTTT
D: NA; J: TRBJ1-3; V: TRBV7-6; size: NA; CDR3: CASSLANRVVPGNTIYF; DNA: TGTGCCAGCAGCTTAGCGAACAGGGTGGTTCCTGGAAACACCATATATTTT
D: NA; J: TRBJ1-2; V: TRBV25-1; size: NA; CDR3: CASSAGAVYGYTF; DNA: TGTGCCAGCAGTGCGGGGGCCGTCTATGGCTACACCTTC
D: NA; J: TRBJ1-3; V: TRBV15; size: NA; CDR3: CATSRDLQAGSGNTIYF; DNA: TGTGCCACCAGCAGAGATTTACAGGCCGGCTCTGGAAACACCATATATTTT
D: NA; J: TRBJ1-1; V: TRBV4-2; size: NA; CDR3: CASSQQRGGANTEAFF; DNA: TGTGCCAGCAGCCAACAACGGGGGGGAGCGAACACTGAAGCTTTCTTT
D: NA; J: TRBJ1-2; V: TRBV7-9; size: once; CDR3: CASSLGVAGSYGYTF; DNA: TGTGCCAGCAGCTTAGGGGTGGCAGGGAGCTATGGCTACACCTTC
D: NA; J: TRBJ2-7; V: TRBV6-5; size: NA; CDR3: CASSYNGGYEQYF; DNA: TGTGCCAGCAGTTATAATGGAGGGTACGAGCAGTACTTC
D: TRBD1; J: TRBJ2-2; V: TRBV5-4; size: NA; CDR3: CASSQQGAAGELFF; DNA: TGTGCCAGCAGCCAACAGGGGGCGGCCGGGGAGCTGTTTTTT
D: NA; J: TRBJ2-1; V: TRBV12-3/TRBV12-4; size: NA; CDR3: CASSPRPLEQFF; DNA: TGTGCCAGCAGCCCCAGGCCGTTGGAGCAGTTCTTC
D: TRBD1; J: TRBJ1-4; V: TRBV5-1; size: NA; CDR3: CASRTGQGASNEKLFF; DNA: TGCGCCAGCAGAACGGGACAGGGGGCATCTAATGAAAAACTGTTTTTT
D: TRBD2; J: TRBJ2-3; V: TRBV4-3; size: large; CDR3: CASSQDGTSGVSTDTQYF; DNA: TGCGCCAGCAGCCAAGATGGCACTAGCGGGGTTAGCACAGATACGCAGTATTTT
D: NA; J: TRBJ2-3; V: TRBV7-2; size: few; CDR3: CASSQGRLEGADTQYF; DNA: TGTGCCAGCAGCCAGGGCAGACTAGAGGGTGCAGATACGCAGTATTTT
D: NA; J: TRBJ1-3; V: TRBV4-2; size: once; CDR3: CASSQGHSSGNTIYF; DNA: TGTGCCAGCAGCCAAGGACACAGCTCTGGAAACACCATATATTTT
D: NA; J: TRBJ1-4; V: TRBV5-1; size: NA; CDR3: CASSATGPAVEKLFF; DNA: TGCGCCAGCAGCGCCACAGGACCAGCGGTAGAAAAACTGTTTTTT
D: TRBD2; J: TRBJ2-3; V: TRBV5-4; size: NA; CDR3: CASSLRAGRTDTQYF; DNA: TGTGCCAGCAGCTTGAGAGCGGGACGCACAGATACGCAGTATTTT
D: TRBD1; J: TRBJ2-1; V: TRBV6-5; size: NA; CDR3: CASSYSRTGEVREQFF; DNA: TGTGCCAGCAGTTACTCCCGGACAGGGGAGGTTCGTGAGCAGTTCTTC
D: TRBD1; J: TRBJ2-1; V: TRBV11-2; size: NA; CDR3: CASSLRDRGSYNEQFF; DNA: TGTGCCAGCAGCCTCCGGGACAGGGGGTCCTACAATGAGCAGTTCTTC
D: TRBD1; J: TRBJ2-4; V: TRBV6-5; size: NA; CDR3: CASSYGTGTQNIQYF; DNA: TGTGCCAGCAGTTACGGGACAGGGACTCAAAACATTCAGTACTTC
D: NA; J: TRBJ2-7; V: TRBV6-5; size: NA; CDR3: CASRYTHDHGDEQYF; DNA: TGTGCCAGCAGGTACACTCATGACCATGGCGACGAGCAGTACTTC
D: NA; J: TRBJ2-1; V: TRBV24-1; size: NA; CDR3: CATSDGAREEQFF; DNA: TGTGCCACCAGTGATGGAGCCAGGGAGGAGCAGTTCTTC
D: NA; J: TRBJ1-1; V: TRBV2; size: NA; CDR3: CASSGQRRTEAFF; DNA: TGTGCCAGCAGTGGACAGAGACGAACTGAAGCTTTCTTT
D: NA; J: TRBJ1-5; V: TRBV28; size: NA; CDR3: CASSQHRAGSNQPQHF; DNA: TGTGCCAGCAGTCAACATAGGGCGGGTAGCAATCAGCCCCAGCATTTT
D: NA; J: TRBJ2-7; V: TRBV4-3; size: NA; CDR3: CASSQNPGAGGYEQYF; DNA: TGCGCCAGCAGCCAAAATCCGGGAGCAGGGGGCTACGAGCAGTACTTC
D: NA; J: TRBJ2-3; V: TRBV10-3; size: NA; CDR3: CAISPSGASTDTQYF; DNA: TGTGCCATCAGTCCCAGCGGTGCTAGCACAGATACGCAGTATTTT
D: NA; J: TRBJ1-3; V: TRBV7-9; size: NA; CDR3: CASSPSGRDRGNTIYF; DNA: TGTGCCAGCAGCCCTAGTGGCAGGGACCGTGGAAACACCATATATTTT
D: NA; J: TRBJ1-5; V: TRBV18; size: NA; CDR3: CASSPLGGANQPQHF; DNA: TGTGCCAGCTCCCCGTTAGGCGGGGCGAATCAGCCCCAGCATTTT
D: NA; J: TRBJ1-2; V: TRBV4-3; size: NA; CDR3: CASSQDAGAYGYTF; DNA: TGCGCCAGCAGCCAAGATGCAGGGGCCTATGGCTACACCTTC
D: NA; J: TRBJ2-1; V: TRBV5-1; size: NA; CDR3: CASSLSGDSYNEQFF; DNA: TGCGCCAGCAGCTTGAGTGGTGATTCCTACAATGAGCAGTTCTTC
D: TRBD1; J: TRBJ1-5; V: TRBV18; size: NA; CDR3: CASSPSGGRNQPQHF; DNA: TGTGCCAGCTCACCCTCAGGGGGCCGGAATCAGCCCCAGCATTTT
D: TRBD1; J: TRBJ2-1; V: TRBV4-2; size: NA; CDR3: CASSHSTGSDEQFF; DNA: TGTGCCAGCAGCCATTCGACAGGGAGCGATGAGCAGTTCTTC
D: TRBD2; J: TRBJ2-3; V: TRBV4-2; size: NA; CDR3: CASSQDTASGGDTQYF; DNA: TGTGCCAGCAGCCAAGATACGGCTAGCGGGGGTGATACGCAGTATTTT
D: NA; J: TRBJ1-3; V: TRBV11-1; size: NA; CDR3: CASSSVGGDSGNTIYF; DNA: TGTGCCAGCAGTTCAGTGGGCGGCGACTCTGGAAACACCATATATTTT
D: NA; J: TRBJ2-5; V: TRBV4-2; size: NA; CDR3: CASSQVQPGAGETQYF; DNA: TGTGCCAGCAGCCAAGTACAGCCGGGGGCTGGGGAGACCCAGTACTTC
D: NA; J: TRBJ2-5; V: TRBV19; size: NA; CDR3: CASSIDLGGEETQYF; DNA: TGTGCCAGTAGTATAGATTTGGGAGGTGAAGAGACCCAGTACTTC
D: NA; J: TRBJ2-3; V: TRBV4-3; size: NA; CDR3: CASSQETGYSTDTQYF; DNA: TGCGCCAGCAGCCAAGAGACGGGGTATAGCACAGATACGCAGTATTTT
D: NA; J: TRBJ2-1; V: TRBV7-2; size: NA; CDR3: CASSSFGNEQFF; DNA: TGTGCCAGCAGCTCCTTCGGAAATGAGCAGTTCTTC
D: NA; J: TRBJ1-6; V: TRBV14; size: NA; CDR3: CASSQEARLPLHF; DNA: TGTGCCAGCAGCCAAGAAGCGCGCCTACCCCTCCACTTT
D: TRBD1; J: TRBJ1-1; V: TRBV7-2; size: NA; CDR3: CASSSPTGRVNTEAFF; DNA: TGTGCCAGCAGCTCGCCGACAGGGCGGGTGAACACTGAAGCTTTCTTT
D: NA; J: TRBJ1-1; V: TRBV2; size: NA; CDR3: CASSEDKYTEAFF; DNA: TGTGCCAGCAGTGAAGACAAATACACTGAAGCTTTCTTT
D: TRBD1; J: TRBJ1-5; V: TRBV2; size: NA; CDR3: CASRDGQGGNQPQHF; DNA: TGTGCCAGCAGGGACGGACAGGGGGGCAATCAGCCCCAGCATTTT
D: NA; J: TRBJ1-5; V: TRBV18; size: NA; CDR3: CASSPGGDQPQHF; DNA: TGTGCCAGCTCACCGGGGGGAGATCAGCCCCAGCATTTT
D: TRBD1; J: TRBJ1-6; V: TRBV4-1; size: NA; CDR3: CASSHPGQGNSPLHF; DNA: TGCGCCAGCAGCCATCCCGGACAGGGGAATTCACCCCTCCACTTT
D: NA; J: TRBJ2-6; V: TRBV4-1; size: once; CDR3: CASSLVPAEYSGANVLTF; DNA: TGCGCCAGCAGCCTAGTGCCGGCGGAGTACTCTGGGGCCAACGTCCTGACTTTC
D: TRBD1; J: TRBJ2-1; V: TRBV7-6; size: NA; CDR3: CASSLVGGTGYNEQFF; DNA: TGTGCCAGCAGCTTAGTGGGGGGGACAGGGTACAATGAGCAGTTCTTC
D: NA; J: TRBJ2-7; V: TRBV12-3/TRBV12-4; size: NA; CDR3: CASSRGYEQYF; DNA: TGTGCCAGCAGTCGGGGCTACGAGCAGTACTTC
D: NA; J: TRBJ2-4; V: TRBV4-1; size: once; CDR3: CASSHPAAAPGMYF; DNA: TGCGCCAGCAGCCATCCCGCGGCGGCCCCCGGAATGTACTTC
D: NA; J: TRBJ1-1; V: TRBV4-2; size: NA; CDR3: CASSQTGGVHAFF; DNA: TGTGCCAGCAGCCAGACCGGTGGGGTTCATGCTTTCTTT
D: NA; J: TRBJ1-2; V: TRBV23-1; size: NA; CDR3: CASSQRGSVYGYTF; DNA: TGCGCCAGCAGTCAACGGGGTTCGGTCTATGGCTACACCTTC
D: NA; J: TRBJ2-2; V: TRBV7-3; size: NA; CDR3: CASSPQDSPPTGELFF; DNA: TGTGCCAGCAGCCCCCAGGATTCTCCGCCCACCGGGGAGCTGTTTTTT
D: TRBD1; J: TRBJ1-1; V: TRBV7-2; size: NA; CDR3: CASSFRQGGTEAFF; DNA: TGTGCCAGCAGCTTTAGACAGGGGGGCACTGAAGCTTTCTTT
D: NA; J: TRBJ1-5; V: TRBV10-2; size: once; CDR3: CASSESGRSNQPQHF; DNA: TGCGCCAGCAGTGAGTCCGGACGGAGCAATCAGCCCCAGCATTTT
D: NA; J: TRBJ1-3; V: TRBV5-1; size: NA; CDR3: CASSLADGSGNTIYF; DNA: TGCGCCAGCAGCTTGGCCGACGGGTCTGGAAACACCATATATTTT
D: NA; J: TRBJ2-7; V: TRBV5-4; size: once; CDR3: CASSLIGSGFSEQYF; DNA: TGTGCCAGCAGCTTGATCGGCTCTGGGTTCTCCGAGCAGTACTTC
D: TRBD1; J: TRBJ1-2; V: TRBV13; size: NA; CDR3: CASSLGPAGGYGYTF; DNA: TGTGCCAGCAGCTTAGGCCCGGCAGGGGGATATGGCTACACCTTC